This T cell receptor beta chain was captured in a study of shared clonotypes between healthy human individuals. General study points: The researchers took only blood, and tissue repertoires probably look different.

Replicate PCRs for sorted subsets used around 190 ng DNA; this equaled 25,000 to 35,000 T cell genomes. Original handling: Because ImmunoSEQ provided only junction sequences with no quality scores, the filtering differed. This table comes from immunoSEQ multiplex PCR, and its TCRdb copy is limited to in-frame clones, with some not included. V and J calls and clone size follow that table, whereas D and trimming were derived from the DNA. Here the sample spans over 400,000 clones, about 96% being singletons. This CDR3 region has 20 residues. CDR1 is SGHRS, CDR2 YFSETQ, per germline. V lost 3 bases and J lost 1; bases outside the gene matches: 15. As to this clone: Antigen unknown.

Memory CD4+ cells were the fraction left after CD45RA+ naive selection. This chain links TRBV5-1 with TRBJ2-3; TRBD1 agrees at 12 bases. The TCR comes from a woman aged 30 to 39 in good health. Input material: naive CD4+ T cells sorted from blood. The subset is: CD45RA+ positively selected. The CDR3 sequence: CASSYRDRGPSGSGTDTQYF. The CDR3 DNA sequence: TGCGCCAGCAGCTATCGGGACAGGGGGCCTAGCGGGAGCGGCACAGATACGCAGTATTTT.